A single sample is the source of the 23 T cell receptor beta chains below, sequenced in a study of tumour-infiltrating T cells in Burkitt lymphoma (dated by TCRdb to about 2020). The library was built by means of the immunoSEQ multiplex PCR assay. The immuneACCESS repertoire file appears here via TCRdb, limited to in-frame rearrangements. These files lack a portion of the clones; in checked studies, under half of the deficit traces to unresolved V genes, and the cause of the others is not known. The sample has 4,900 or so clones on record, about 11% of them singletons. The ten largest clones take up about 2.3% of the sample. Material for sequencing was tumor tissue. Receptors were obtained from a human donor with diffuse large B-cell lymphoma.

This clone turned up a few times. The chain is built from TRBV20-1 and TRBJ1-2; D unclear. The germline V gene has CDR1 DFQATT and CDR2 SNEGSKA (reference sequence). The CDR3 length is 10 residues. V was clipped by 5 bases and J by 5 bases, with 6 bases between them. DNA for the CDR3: TGCAGTGCTGGAGTTTATGGCTACACCTTC. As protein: CSAGVYGYTF.

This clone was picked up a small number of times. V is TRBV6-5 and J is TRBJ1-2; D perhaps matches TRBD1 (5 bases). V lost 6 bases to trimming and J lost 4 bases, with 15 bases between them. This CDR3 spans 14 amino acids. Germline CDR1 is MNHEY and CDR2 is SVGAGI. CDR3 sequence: CASRYLAGTYGYTF. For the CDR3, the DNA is TGTGCCAGCAGATACCTGGCAGGGACCTATGGCTACACCTTC.

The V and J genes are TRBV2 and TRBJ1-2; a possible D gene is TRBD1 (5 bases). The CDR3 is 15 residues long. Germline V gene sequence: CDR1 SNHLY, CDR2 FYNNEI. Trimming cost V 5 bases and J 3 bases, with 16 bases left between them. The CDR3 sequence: CASSQYFDSDYGYTF. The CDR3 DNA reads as TGTGCCAGCAGTCAATATTTCGACAGCGACTATGGCTACACCTTC.

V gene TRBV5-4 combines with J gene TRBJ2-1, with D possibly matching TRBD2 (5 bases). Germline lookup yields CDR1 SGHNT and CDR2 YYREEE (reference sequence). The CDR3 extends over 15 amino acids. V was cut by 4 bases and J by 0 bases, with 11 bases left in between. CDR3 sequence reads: CASSGGPSSYNEQFF. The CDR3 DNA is TGTGCCAGCAGCGGCGGGCCGAGCTCCTACAATGAGCAGTTCTTC.

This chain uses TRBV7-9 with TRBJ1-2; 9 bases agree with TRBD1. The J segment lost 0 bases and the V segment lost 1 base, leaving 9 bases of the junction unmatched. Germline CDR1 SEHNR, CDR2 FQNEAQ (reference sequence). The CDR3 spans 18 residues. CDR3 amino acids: CASSLGWDRVYTNYGYTF. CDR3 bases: TGTGCCAGCAGCTTAGGATGGGACAGGGTTTATACTAACTATGGCTACACCTTC.

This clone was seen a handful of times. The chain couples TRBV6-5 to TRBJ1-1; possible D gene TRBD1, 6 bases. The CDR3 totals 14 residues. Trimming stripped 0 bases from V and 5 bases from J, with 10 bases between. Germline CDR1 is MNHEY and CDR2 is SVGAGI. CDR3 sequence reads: CASSYSGAGTEAFF. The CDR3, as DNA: TGTGCCAGCAGTTACTCGGGGGCAGGGACTGAAGCTTTCTTT.

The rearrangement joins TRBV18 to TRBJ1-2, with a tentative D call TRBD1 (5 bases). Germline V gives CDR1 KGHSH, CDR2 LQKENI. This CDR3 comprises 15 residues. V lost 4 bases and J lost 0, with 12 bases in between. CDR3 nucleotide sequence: TGTGCCAGCTCACTCTCCAGGGTTCCTAACTATGGCTACACCTTC. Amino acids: CASSLSRVPNYGYTF.

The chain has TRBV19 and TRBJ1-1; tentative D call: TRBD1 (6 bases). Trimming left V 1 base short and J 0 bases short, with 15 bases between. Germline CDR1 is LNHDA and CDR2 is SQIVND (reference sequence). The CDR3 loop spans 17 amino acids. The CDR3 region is CASSIGLYRDMNTEAFF. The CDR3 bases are TGTGCCAGTAGTATAGGCCTCTACAGGGACATGAACACTGAAGCTTTCTTT.

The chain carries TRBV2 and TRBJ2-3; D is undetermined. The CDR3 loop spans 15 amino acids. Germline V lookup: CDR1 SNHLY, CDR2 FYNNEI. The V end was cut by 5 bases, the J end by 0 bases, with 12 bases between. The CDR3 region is CASSLTLFSTDTQYF. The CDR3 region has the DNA TGTGCCAGCAGTCTTACACTGTTTAGCACAGATACGCAGTATTTT.

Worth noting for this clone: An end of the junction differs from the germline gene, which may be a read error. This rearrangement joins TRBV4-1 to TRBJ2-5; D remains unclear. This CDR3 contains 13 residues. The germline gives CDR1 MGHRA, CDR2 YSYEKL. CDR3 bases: TGCGCCAGCAGCCAAGACAATCAAGGGACCCAGTACTTC. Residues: CASSQDNQGTQYF.

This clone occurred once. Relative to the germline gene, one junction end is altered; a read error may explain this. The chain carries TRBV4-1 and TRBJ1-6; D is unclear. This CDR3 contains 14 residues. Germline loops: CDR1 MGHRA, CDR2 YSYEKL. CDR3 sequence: CASSQVGYNPPLHF. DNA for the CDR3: TGCGCCAGCAGCCAAGTCGGTTATAATCCACCCCTCCACTTT.

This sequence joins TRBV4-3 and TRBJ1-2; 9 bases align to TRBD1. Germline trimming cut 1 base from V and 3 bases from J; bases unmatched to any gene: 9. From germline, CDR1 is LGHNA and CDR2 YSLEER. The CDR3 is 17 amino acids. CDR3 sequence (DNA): TGCGCCAGCAGCCAAGCTCCCGGGACAGGGCGGTACTATGGCTACACCTTC. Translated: CASSQAPGTGRYYGYTF.

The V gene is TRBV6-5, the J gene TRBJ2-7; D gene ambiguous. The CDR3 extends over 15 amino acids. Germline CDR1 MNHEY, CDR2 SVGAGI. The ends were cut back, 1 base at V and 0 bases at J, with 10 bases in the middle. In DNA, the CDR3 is TGTGCCAGCAGTTACTATGGGGTAAGCTCCTACGAGCAGTACTTC. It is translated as CASSYYGVSSYEQYF.

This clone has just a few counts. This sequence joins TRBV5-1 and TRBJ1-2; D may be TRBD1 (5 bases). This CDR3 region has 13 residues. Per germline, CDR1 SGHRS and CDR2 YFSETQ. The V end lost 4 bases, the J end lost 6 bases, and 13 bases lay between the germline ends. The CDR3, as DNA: TGCGCCAGCAGCCTACGGATGGGGGATGGCTACACCTTC. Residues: CASSLRMGDGYTF.

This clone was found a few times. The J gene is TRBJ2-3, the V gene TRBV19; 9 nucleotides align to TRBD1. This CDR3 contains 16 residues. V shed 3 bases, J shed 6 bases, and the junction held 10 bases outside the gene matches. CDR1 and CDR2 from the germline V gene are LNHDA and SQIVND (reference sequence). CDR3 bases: TGTGCCAGTAGTATGGACAGGGGCCCTCCTCTGGATACGCAGTATTTT. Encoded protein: CASSMDRGPPLDTQYF.

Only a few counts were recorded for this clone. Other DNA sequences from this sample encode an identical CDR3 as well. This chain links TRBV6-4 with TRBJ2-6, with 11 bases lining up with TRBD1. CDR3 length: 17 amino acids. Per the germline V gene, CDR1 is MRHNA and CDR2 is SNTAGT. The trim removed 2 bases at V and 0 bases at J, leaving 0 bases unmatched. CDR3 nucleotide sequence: TGTGCCAGCAGTGACGGGACAGGGGGCTCTGGGGCCAACGTCCTGACTTTC. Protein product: CASSDGTGGSGANVLTF.

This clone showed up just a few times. In nucleotides, the CDR3 is TGTGCCTGGAGTGTAGGGCCCGCTGAAGCTTTCTTT. This codes for CAWSVGPAEAFF. V usage is TRBV30 and J usage is TRBJ1-1; no reliable D call. Trimming left V 0 bases short and J 6 bases short, with 8 bases between. The germline CDR1 and CDR2 sequences are GTSNPN and SVGIG (reference sequence). CDR3 size: 12 residues.

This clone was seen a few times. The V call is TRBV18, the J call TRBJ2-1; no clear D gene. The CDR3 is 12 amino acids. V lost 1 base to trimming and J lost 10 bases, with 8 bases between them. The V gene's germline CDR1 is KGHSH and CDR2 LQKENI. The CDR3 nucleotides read TGTGCCAGCTCACCACTTGAAAACGAGCAGTTCTTC. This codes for CASSPLENEQFF.

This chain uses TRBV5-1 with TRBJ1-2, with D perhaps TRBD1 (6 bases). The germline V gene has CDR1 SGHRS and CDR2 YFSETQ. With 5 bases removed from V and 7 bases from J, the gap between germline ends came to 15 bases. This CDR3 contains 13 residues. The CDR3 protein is CASSSGGGGGYTF. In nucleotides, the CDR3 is TGCGCCAGCAGTAGTGGCGGGGGCGGTGGCTACACCTTC.

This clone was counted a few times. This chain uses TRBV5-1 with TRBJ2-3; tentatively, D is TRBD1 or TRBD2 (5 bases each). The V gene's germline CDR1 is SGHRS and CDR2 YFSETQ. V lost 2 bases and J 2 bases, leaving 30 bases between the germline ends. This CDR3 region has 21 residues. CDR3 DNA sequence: TGCGCCAGCAGCTTACTCGGGGCGAATCCCCTGTCCTTCCCGGCCACAGATACGCAGTATTTT. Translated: CASSLLGANPLSFPATDTQYF.

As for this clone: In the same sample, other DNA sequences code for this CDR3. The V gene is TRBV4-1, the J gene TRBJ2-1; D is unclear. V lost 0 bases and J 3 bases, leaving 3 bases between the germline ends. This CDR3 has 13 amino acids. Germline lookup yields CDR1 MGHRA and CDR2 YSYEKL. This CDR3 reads CASSQDSYNEQFF. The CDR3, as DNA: TGCGCCAGCAGCCAAGACAGCTACAATGAGCAGTTCTTC.

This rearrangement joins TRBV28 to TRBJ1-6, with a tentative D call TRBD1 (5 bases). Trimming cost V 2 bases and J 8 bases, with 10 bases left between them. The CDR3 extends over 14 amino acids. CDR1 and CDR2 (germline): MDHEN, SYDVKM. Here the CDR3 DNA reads TGTGCCAGCAGTTTAGGGGCGCGGGATTCACCCCTCCACTTT. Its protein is CASSLGARDSPLHF.

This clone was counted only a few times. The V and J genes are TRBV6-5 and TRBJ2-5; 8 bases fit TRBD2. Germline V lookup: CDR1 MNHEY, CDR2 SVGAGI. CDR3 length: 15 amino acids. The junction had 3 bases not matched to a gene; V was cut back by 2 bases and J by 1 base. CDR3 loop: CASSYEAGVQETQYF. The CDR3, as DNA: TGTGCCAGCAGTTACGAAGCGGGGGTCCAAGAGACCCAGTACTTC.